This T cell receptor (beta chain) comes out of a study of CXCR3-negative and CXCR3-positive naive CD8 T cells. Study findings and constraints: The study found comparably high diversity in both naive subsets and much lower diversity in memory CD8+ cells. CXCR3-positive naive cells had more hydrophobic TRB CDR3s than CXCR3-negative naive cells. Most assays used freshly isolated PBMCs, as cryopreservation partially reduced CXCR3. Memory cells diverged, while naive CXCR3-positive and CXCR3-negative cells had similar TRBV-TRBJ usage.

In regard to this clonotype: The antigen is unknown.

Naive CD8+ T cells displayed a CD45RO-CCR7+CD27+CD95- phenotype. It was by 5' RACE with UMI labels that the TRB cDNA libraries were prepared. Each CDR3 protein gets one entry in TCRdb, which reprocessed the 5' RACE reads and gives no DNA. The data show approximately 100,000 distinct CDR3 sequences, and the top ten clones hold approximately 1.1%. Germline assignment: CDR1 DFQATT and CDR2 SNEGSKA (reference sequence). The CDR3 has 14 residues. Sequencing was done on a sample of naive CXCR3+ CD8+ T cells from blood. The subset was: CD45RO-CCR7+CD27+CD95- naive CD8+ T cells expressing CXCR3 (TNR3+). The sequence was obtained from a human donor in good health. Some clones in this sample may be carry-over from other donors' samples. The chain links TRBV20-1 to TRBJ2-5; TCRdb lists TRBD1, though no DNA is available to test this call. The CDR3: CSARDRGASVTKYF.